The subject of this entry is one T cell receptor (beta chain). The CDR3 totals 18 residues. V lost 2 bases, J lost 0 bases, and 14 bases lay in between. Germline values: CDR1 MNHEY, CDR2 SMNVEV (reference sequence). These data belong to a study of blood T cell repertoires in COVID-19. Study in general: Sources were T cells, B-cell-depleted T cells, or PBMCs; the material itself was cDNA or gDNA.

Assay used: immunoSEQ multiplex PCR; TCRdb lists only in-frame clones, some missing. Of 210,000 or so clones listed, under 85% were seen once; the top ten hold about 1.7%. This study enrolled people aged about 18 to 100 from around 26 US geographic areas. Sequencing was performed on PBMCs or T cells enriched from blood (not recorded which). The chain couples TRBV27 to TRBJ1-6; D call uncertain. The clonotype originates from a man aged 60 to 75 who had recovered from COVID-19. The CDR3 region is CASSLAQVGSSYNSPLHF. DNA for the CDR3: TGTGCCAGCAGTTTAGCGCAGGTGGGGAGCTCCTATAATTCACCCCTCCACTTT.